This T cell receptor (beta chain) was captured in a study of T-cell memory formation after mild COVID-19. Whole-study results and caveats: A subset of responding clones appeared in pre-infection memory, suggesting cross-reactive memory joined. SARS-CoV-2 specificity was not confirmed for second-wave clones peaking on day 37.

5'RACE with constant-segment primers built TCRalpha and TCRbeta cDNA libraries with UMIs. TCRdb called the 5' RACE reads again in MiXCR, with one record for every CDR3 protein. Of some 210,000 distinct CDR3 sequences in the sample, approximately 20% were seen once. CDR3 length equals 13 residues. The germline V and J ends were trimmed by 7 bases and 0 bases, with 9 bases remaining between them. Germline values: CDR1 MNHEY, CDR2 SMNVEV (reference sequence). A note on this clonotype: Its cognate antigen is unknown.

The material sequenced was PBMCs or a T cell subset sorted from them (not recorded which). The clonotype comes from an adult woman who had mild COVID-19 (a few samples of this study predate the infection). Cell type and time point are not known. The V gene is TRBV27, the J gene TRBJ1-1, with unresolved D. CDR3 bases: TGTGCCAGCACCTCGCCGGTGAACACTGAAGCTTTCTTT. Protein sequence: CASTSPVNTEAFF.